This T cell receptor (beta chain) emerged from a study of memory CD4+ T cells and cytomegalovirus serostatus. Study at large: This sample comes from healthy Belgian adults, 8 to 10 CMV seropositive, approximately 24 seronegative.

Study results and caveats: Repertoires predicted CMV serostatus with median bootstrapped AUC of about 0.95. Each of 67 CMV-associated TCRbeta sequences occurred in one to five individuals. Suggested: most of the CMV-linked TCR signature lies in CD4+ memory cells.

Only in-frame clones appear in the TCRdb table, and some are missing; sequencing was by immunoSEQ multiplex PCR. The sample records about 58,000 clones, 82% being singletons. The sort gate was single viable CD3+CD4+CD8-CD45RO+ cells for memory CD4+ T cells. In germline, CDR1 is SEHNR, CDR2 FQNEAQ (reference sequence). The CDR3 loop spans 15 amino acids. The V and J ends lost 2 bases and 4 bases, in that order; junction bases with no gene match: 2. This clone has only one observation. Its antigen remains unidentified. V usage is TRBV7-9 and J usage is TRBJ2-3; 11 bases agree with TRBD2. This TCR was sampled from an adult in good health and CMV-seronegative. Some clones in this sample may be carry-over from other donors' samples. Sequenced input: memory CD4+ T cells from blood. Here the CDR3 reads CASSLLLAGADTQYF. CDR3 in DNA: TGTGCCAGCAGCTTACTACTAGCGGGAGCAGATACGCAGTATTTT.